The 23 T cell receptor beta chains below come from one sample, sequenced in a study of human T cells and chemical hapten exposure. Sample time point: patch test 2, 6 weeks after DPC sensitization. Treatment meaning: therapeutic diphenylcyclopropenone sensitization with weekly scalp DPC. TCRdb analysed the RACE reads with MiXCR anew, one entry per CDR3 protein. Of roughly 40,000 distinct CDR3 sequences listed, 8% to 9.5% are singletons. Sample: whole blood, taken in connection with sensitization to the hapten diphenylcyclopropenone (DPC). Every receptor here comes from a woman between 40 and 50 years old with alopecia areata. Some clones in this sample may be carry-over from other donors' samples.

There are many counts of this clonotype. The CDR3 spells CASTLRGRPTQYF. In nucleotides, the CDR3 is TGTGCCAGCACCCTGCGGGGTCGGCCTACGCAGTATTTT. This chain uses TRBV12-3 or TRBV12-4 with TRBJ2-3, with D possibly TRBD2 on 6 matching bases. The CDR3 covers 13 residues. V gave up 7 bases and J gave up 8 bases, with 16 bases separating them.

This clonotype has at least ten counts. V is TRBV6-6 and J is TRBJ2-3; the match to TRBD2 covers 12 bases. Trimming took 0 bases from V and 3 from J; bases not matched to a gene: 1. CDR3 length: 16 amino acids. Germline values: CDR1 MNHNY, CDR2 SVGAGI (reference sequence). The CDR3 region has the DNA TGTGCCAGCAGTTACTCTGGACTAGCGGGGACAGATACGCAGTATTTT. Amino acids: CASSYSGLAGTDTQYF.

This clonotype was seen repeatedly, ten times or more. The chain combines TRBV20-1 with TRBJ1-4, with D unclear. The V end was cut by 0 bases, the J end by 8 bases, with 4 bases between. CDR1 DFQATT and CDR2 SNEGSKA come from the germline V gene (reference sequence). There are 11 residues in the CDR3. The CDR3 DNA is TGCAGTGCTAGAGATGGGGAAAAACTGTTTTTT. It encodes CSARDGEKLFF.

This clonotype was seen ten or more times. The rearrangement links TRBV18 to TRBJ1-2; D call uncertain. V was shortened by 8 bases and J by 4 bases, with 17 bases between the two germline ends. The CDR3 consists of 14 residues. Germline V CDR1 and CDR2: KGHSH, LQKENI. Here the CDR3 reads CASRTSGGGYGYTF. DNA of the CDR3: TGTGCCAGCCGAACAAGTGGTGGTGGCTATGGCTACACCTTC.

This clonotype was counted ten times or more. This chain links TRBV18 with TRBJ2-3; 9 nucleotides agree with TRBD2. Looked up from germline, CDR1 is KGHSH and CDR2 is LQKENI. J was trimmed by 1 base and V by 0 bases; bases with no gene match: 8. The CDR3 has 18 amino acids. The CDR3 DNA is TGTGCCAGCTCACCACCCATTATAGCGGGGGTGGGCACAGATACGCAGTATTTT. It is translated as CASSPPIIAGVGTDTQYF.

This clonotype was found many times. The genes are TRBV5-1 and TRBJ2-5, with 10 bases identical to TRBD1. This CDR3 is 17 amino acids long. Trimming cost V 3 bases and J 5 bases; bases outside gene matches: 13. CDR1 SGHRS and CDR2 YFSETQ come from the germline V gene. CDR3 nucleotide sequence: TGCGCCAGCAGCTCGGATCCCACGGGGACAGGGGACGAGACCCAGTACTTC. It encodes CASSSDPTGTGDETQYF.

Only a few counts were recorded for this clonotype. The chain couples TRBV19 to TRBJ2-6, with unresolved D. CDR1 and CDR2 from the germline V gene are LNHDA and SQIVND (reference sequence). Trimming pared 7 bases from V and 2 bases from J, leaving 12 bases between. The CDR3 spans 15 residues. The CDR3 loop reads CASTPLDTGANVLTF. DNA for the CDR3: TGTGCCAGTACCCCCTTGGATACTGGGGCCAACGTCCTGACTTTC.

Ten or more counts support this clonotype. The J gene is TRBJ2-5, the V gene TRBV18; weak D call: TRBD1 (6 bases). CDR3 length: 15 amino acids. V shed 0 bases and J shed 7 bases, with 15 bases lying between them. CDR1 is KGHSH and CDR2 is LQKENI in the germline V gene. The CDR3 is CASSPPMGAGGTQYF. The CDR3 DNA sequence: TGTGCCAGCTCACCACCGATGGGGGCAGGAGGGACCCAGTACTTC.

This clonotype occurred many times. This chain links TRBV2 with TRBJ1-5; no firm D call. The CDR3 consists of 11 residues. V gave up 6 bases and J gave up 3 bases, with 3 bases separating them. Germline-derived CDR1 and CDR2 are SNHLY and FYNNEI. The CDR3 reads CASSDNQPQHF. The CDR3 DNA is TGTGCCAGCAGCGACAATCAGCCCCAGCATTTT.

In its sample, this clonotype is medium-sized (0.01 to 0.1%). The chain is built from TRBV6-2 or TRBV6-3 and TRBJ2-7; unclear D gene. The V gene lost 6 bases and the J gene lost 3 bases, with 12 bases spanning the gap. This CDR3 is 13 amino acids long. Germline V gene lookup returns CDR1 MNHEY and CDR2 SVGEGT. CDR3 sequence (DNA): TGTGCCAGCAGCCCGACGGACGTCTACGAGCAGTACTTC. Translation: CASSPTDVYEQYF.

This clonotype was seen ten or more times. This sequence joins TRBV29-1 and TRBJ2-7, with 7 bases that match TRBD1. Germline CDR1 is SQVTM and CDR2 is ANQGSEA. The CDR3 runs 14 residues. The ends lost 3 bases at V and 4 bases at J; junction bases unmatched: 9. Here the CDR3 reads CSVESRDRVYEQYF. DNA for the CDR3: TGCAGCGTTGAGTCACGGGACAGAGTATACGAGCAGTACTTC.

This clonotype was seen at least ten times. The J gene is TRBJ2-2, the V gene TRBV24-1, with D possibly matching TRBD1 (5 bases). CDR3 length: 16 residues. Trimming stripped 4 bases from V and 0 bases from J, with 11 bases between. Germline V gene sequence: CDR1 KGHDR, CDR2 SFDVKD. CDR3 amino acids: CATSDRDSSNTGELFF. The CDR3 DNA is TGTGCCACCAGTGACCGAGACAGCTCGAACACCGGGGAGCTGTTTTTT.

This clonotype was picked up a small number of times. The rearrangement joins TRBV11-2 to TRBJ2-4, with D unclear. The CDR3 loop spans 13 amino acids. Germline-derived CDR1 and CDR2 are SGHAT and FQNNGV. With 5 bases removed from V and 2 bases from J, the gap between germline ends came to 7 bases. The CDR3 protein is CASSPQSKNIQYF. The CDR3, as DNA: TGTGCCAGCAGCCCCCAATCCAAAAACATTCAGTACTTC.

CDR3: CASSTGGPMNTEAFF. The CDR3 nucleotides are TGTGCCAGCAGTACAGGGGGCCCCATGAACACTGAAGCTTTCTTT. V is TRBV6-6 and J is TRBJ1-1; 9 bases fit TRBD1. V was pared by 5 bases and J by 0 bases, with 4 bases of the junction left unmatched. CDR3 length: 15 residues. CDR1 is MNHNY, CDR2 SVGAGI, per germline (reference sequence).

This clonotype was seen many times. A junction boundary mismatches the germline segment, possibly from a read error. The J gene is TRBJ2-3, the V gene TRBV5-4; D tentatively reads TRBD1 or TRBD2 (6 bases each). The CDR3 consists of 16 residues. Germline V gives CDR1 SGHNT, CDR2 YYREEE (reference sequence). The CDR3 DNA is TGTGCCAGCAGCCCGGAGGGGGGCCCCTTCACAGATACGCACTATTTT. Translated, it gives CASSPEGGPFTDTHYF.

This clonotype came up many times. This rearrangement joins TRBV6-6 to TRBJ2-5, with TRBD2 matching 7 bases. This CDR3 is built from 13 residues. V lost 3 bases to trimming and J lost 8 bases; unmatched junction nucleotides: 6. The germline V gene has CDR1 MNHNY and CDR2 SVGAGI (reference sequence). The CDR3 spells CASSYMLAATQYF. The CDR3 DNA reads as TGTGCCAGCAGTTATATGCTAGCGGCTACCCAGTACTTC.

This clonotype was seen many times. V gene TRBV3-1 combines with J gene TRBJ2-3; a weak D match, TRBD2 (6 bases). Germline assignment: CDR1 LGHDT and CDR2 YNNKEL (reference sequence). The CDR3 sequence is 15 residues long. With 0 bases removed from V and 4 bases from J, the gap between germline ends came to 11 bases. The CDR3 spells CASSQDPLASDTQYF. CDR3 DNA: TGTGCCAGCAGCCAAGATCCCCTAGCGTCAGATACGCAGTATTTT.

This clonotype showed up many times. The chain is built from TRBV7-9 and TRBJ2-3; TRBD1 might be the D (6 bases). This CDR3 has 13 amino acids. Germline loops: CDR1 SEHNR, CDR2 FQNEAQ (reference sequence). The V gene lost 5 bases and the J gene lost 1 base, with 7 bases spanning the gap. The CDR3 DNA reads TGTGCCAGCAGCCACAGGGGCACAGATACGCAGTATTTT. This encodes CASSHRGTDTQYF.

Many counts were recorded for this clonotype. V is TRBV20-1 and J is TRBJ2-1; 13 nucleotides line up with TRBD2. V lost 3 bases to trimming and J lost 5 bases; unmatched junction nucleotides: 1. Germline values: CDR1 DFQATT, CDR2 SNEGSKA (reference sequence). CDR3 length: 14 amino acids. The CDR3 region is CSARGLAGNNEQFF. CDR3 in DNA: TGCAGTGCTAGGGGACTAGCGGGAAACAATGAGCAGTTCTTC.

This clonotype was seen ten or more times. J is TRBJ1-1 and V is TRBV7-6; 8 bases are a match to TRBD1. The V gene's germline CDR1 is SGHVS and CDR2 FNYEAQ. The CDR3 contains 18 residues. The V segment lost 1 base and the J segment 6 bases; nucleotides outside the gene matches: 16. CDR3 region: CASSLVTGVVVNDAEAFF. The CDR3 DNA is TGTGCCAGCAGCTTAGTGACAGGGGTGGTGGTCAACGACGCTGAAGCTTTCTTT.

This clonotype was observed many times. The rearrangement links TRBV11-1 to TRBJ2-5, with D possibly called TRBD1 or TRBD2 (5 bases each). The germline V gene has CDR1 SGHAT and CDR2 FQDESV (reference sequence). The CDR3 is made up of 12 amino acids. The V end lost 6 bases, the J end lost 8 bases, and 13 bases lay between the germline ends. In DNA, the CDR3 is TGTGCCAGCAGAGGCAGGGACCAAACCCAGTACTTC. It translates to CASRGRDQTQYF.

This clonotype was seen at least ten times. This chain connects TRBV20-1 to TRBJ1-6, with TRBD1 identical over 7 bases. V dropped 6 bases and J dropped 5; count of bases not matched to a gene: 7. The CDR3 consists of 14 residues. Germline loops: CDR1 DFQATT, CDR2 SNEGSKA (reference sequence). This chain's CDR3 is CSAPTGTDNSPLHF. The CDR3 bases are TGCAGTGCGCCAACCGGGACAGATAATTCACCCCTCCACTTT.

This clonotype came up many times. This sequence joins TRBV7-2 and TRBJ2-1; 13 positions match TRBD2. V shed 4 bases, J shed 7 bases, and the junction held 7 bases outside the gene matches. Germline-derived CDR1 and CDR2 are SGHTA and FQGNSA. The CDR3 sequence is 16 residues long. CDR3 amino acids: CASSSRLAGGQNEQFF. The CDR3 nucleotides read TGTGCCAGCAGCTCTCGACTAGCGGGGGGCCAGAATGAGCAGTTCTTC.